A single sample is the source of the 17 T cell receptor beta chains below, sequenced in a study of spatial heterogeneity in lung cancer. Regarding time point: blood at routine non-recurrence follow-up after resection. TCRdb recomputed calls from the 5' RACE reads with MiXCR, one row per CDR3 protein. The sample records just under 45,000 distinct CDR3 sequences, 20% to 25% being singletons. Sequenced material: PBMCs, taken at follow-up. The receptors shown here come from a female donor with early-stage non-small cell lung cancer.

This clonotype appeared many times. The rearrangement links TRBV7-8 to TRBJ1-6; 7 positions agree with TRBD1. CDR1 SGHVS and CDR2 FQNEAQ come from the germline V gene. CDR3 length: 14 residues. V was pared by 1 base and J by 10 bases, with 4 bases of the junction left unmatched. The CDR3 region has the DNA TGTGCCAGCAGCTTAGAGACAGGGCGCTCACCCCTCCACTTT. Protein: CASSLETGRSPLHF.

A single count supports this clonotype. The CDR3 spells CASEDPTGVGQPQHF. DNA of the CDR3: TGTGCCAGCGAGGACCCAACAGGTGTAGGGCAGCCCCAGCATTTT. V is TRBV6-6 and J is TRBJ1-5; D may be TRBD1 (5 bases). Trimming shortened V by 8 bases and J by 7 bases, and 21 bases separated the two germline ends. There are 15 residues in the CDR3. Germline V gives CDR1 MNHNY, CDR2 SVGAGI (reference sequence).

This rearrangement joins TRBV10-3 to TRBJ2-5, with 8 bases that match TRBD2. V shed 4 bases and J 5 bases; nucleotides not matched to a gene: 3. Germline V CDR1 and CDR2: ENHRY, SYGVKD. The CDR3 has 13 residues. The chain's CDR3 is CAISGERGETQYF. Written as DNA, the CDR3 is TGTGCCATCAGTGGAGAGCGGGGGGAGACCCAGTACTTC.

In its sample, this clonotype was seen many times. The chain combines TRBV28 with TRBJ1-1, with a tentative D call TRBD1 (5 bases). Trimming left V 2 bases short and J 4 bases short, with 14 bases between. CDR1 MDHEN and CDR2 SYDVKM come from the germline V gene. The CDR3 runs to 15 residues. Written as DNA, the CDR3 is TGTGCCAGCAGTTTACAGGGCTGGTTGGCCACTGAAGCTTTCTTT. Its translation: CASSLQGWLATEAFF.

This clonotype was observed at least ten times. This chain connects TRBV7-2 to TRBJ2-3, with D possibly being TRBD1 or TRBD2 (5 bases each). This CDR3 contains 13 residues. Germline V lookup: CDR1 SGHTA, CDR2 FQGNSA. Trimming took off 4 bases at V and 0 bases at J, with 5 bases between the two ends. The DNA for the CDR3 is TGTGCCAGCAGCTGGGACAGCACAGATACGCAGTATTTT. Translating it yields CASSWDSTDTQYF. Full variable domain (outside the CDR3, taken from reference TRBV7-2 and TRBJ2-3): GAGVSQSPSNKVTEKGKDVELRCDPISGHTALYWYRQSLGQGLEFLIYFQGNSAPDKSGLPSDRFSAERTGGSVSTLTIQRTQQEDSAVYLCASSWDSTDTQYFGPGTRLTVL.

This clonotype was recorded a few times. The chain uses TRBV10-3 and TRBJ2-5, with D possibly TRBD1 on 6 matching bases. Germline V gene lookup returns CDR1 ENHRY and CDR2 SYGVKD. CDR3 length equals 16 residues. V was pared by 1 base and J by 4 bases, with 16 bases between. The CDR3 nucleotides read TGTGCCATCAGTGAGTTAGGAGCTCGAGGGGGAGAGACCCAGTACTTC. This sequence encodes CAISELGARGGETQYF.

V gene TRBV6-6 combines with J gene TRBJ2-7, with D possibly called TRBD1 or TRBD2 (5 bases each). The CDR3 totals 13 residues. Germline-derived CDR1 and CDR2 are MNHNY and SVGAGI (reference sequence). Trimming removed 4 bases from V and 3 bases from J, with 10 bases in between. The CDR3 region is CASSWDPGYEQYF. CDR3 nucleotide sequence: TGTGCCAGCAGTTGGGACCCAGGCTACGAGCAGTACTTC.

This clonotype was detected many times. V gene TRBV11-2 combines with J gene TRBJ2-1, with D perhaps matching TRBD1 or TRBD2 (5 bases each). The V end was cut by 2 bases, the J end by 4 bases, with 9 bases between. The germline CDR1 and CDR2 sequences are SGHAT and FQNNGV. This CDR3 spans 14 amino acids. In DNA form, the CDR3 reads TGTGCCAGCAGCTTATCGGGACGGTACAATGAGCAGTTCTTC. Translated, it gives CASSLSGRYNEQFF.

This clonotype was recorded a few times. The V call is TRBV19, the J call TRBJ2-1, with TRBD1 matching 12 bases. Germline assignment: CDR1 LNHDA and CDR2 SQIVND (reference sequence). The CDR3 covers 15 residues. J lost 9 bases, V lost 5 bases, and 8 bases had no gene match. The CDR3 sequence: CASSEGQGARFEQFF. In DNA form, the CDR3 reads TGTGCCAGTAGTGAGGGACAGGGGGCGCGGTTTGAGCAGTTCTTC.

This clonotype appeared a few times. The chain links TRBV18 to TRBJ2-6; D is perhaps TRBD1 (5 bases). This CDR3 is 17 amino acids long. Germline V CDR1 and CDR2: KGHSH, LQKENI. V lost 2 bases to trimming and J lost 4 bases, with 15 bases between them. CDR3 region: CASSPSLRGRGANVLTF. For the CDR3, the DNA is TGTGCCAGCTCACCATCACTTAGGGGCCGAGGGGCCAACGTCCTGACTTTC. The variable domain in full, with the rest retrieved from reference TRBV18 and TRBJ2-6, is NAGVMQNPRHLVRRRGQEARLRCSPMKGHSHVYWYRQLPEEGLKFMVYLQKENIIDESGMPKERFSAEFPKEGPSILRIQQVVRGDSAAYFCASSPSLRGRGANVLTFGAGSRLTVL.

The chain employs TRBV12-3 or TRBV12-4 and TRBJ1-4; D not resolved. The CDR3 totals 14 residues. The V end was cut by 6 bases, the J end by 1 base, with 9 bases between. The CDR3 coding sequence is TGTGCCAGCAGGTTCCGCAAAACTAATGAAAAACTGTTTTTT. It specifies CASRFRKTNEKLFF.

The chain uses TRBV2 and TRBJ2-7, with 9 bases aligning to TRBD2. The CDR3 covers 17 residues. From germline, CDR1 is SNHLY and CDR2 FYNNEI. V was clipped by 0 bases and J by 9 bases; unmatched bases: 15. This chain's CDR3 is CASSEATLSGSRLPQYF. CDR3 nucleotide sequence: TGTGCCAGCAGTGAAGCGACACTTAGCGGGAGCCGACTGCCGCAGTACTTC.

This chain links TRBV20-1 with TRBJ2-7; D might be TRBD2 (6 bases). The V and J ends lost 1 base and 2 bases respectively, with 12 bases between them. This CDR3 has 14 residues. Germline CDR1 DFQATT, CDR2 SNEGSKA (reference sequence). The CDR3 here is CSARAGSLAYEQYF. The CDR3 DNA is TGCAGTGCTAGAGCCGGGAGTCTCGCCTACGAGCAGTACTTC.

This clonotype was seen more than once but under ten times. J is TRBJ1-1 and V is TRBV5-1, with a weak D call TRBD1 (6 bases). Germline V gene lookup returns CDR1 SGHRS and CDR2 YFSETQ. This CDR3 is built from 15 residues. Trimming stripped 2 bases from V and 1 base from J, with 12 bases between. The CDR3 is CASSFSGTPNTEAFF. In nucleotides, the CDR3 is TGCGCCAGCAGCTTTTCCGGGACACCGAACACTGAAGCTTTCTTT.

CDR3 DNA: TGCGCCAGCAGCTTGGAGAAGGTCGGCACTGAAGCTTTCTTT. Protein product: CASSLEKVGTEAFF. V gene TRBV5-1 combines with J gene TRBJ1-1, with unresolved D. Deletions cut 0 bases from V and 4 bases from J, with 10 bases between. Germline V CDR1 and CDR2: SGHRS, YFSETQ. The CDR3 has 14 residues.

The V and J genes are TRBV3-1 and TRBJ1-2; no clear D. CDR3 length: 13 residues. Germline V CDR1 and CDR2: LGHDT, YNNKEL (reference sequence). Trimming took 1 base from V and 2 from J, leaving 5 bases between them. This chain's CDR3 is CASSQVANYGYTF. In nucleotides, the CDR3 is TGTGCCAGCAGCCAAGTTGCAAACTATGGCTACACCTTC. Filled out from reference TRBV3-1 and TRBJ1-2, the complete variable domain reads DTAVSQTPKYLVTQMGNDKSIKCEQNLGHDTMYWYKQDSKKFLKIMFSYNNKELIINETVPNRFSPKSPDKAHLNLHINSLELGDSAVYFCASSQVANYGYTFGSGTRLTVV.

By sample fraction, this clonotype is medium-sized (0.01 to 0.1%). This chain connects TRBV12-3 or TRBV12-4 to TRBJ2-7; no clear D gene. There are 12 residues in the CDR3. Trimming cost V 6 bases and J 6 bases, with 12 bases left between them. CDR3 region: CASSFPPGEQYF. The CDR3 DNA sequence: TGTGCCAGCAGCTTCCCACCGGGCGAGCAGTACTTC.